The clone carrying this T cell receptor beta chain was counted at least ten times. Its matching antigen is unknown. Synthesis of cDNA was performed by 5'RACE using 10-nucleotide random UMIs. Every sequencing run generated in excess of 170 million TCR-beta sequences. These sequences covered 15-18 subjects. TCRdb re-derived calls from the 5' RACE reads in MiXCR, one entry per CDR3 protein. The data contain fewer than 40,000 distinct CDR3 sequences, approximately 4.1% of them singletons. This entry comes from a study of neurological immune-mediated disorders. CDR3 length equals 16 residues. Losses at the gene ends were 2 bases for V and 2 bases for J; bases not matched to a gene: 5. Looked up from germline, CDR1 is SGHRS and CDR2 is YFSETQ. Points from the study as a whole: None of the CDR3 amino acid sequences in expanded clones turned up in more than one subject, which points to private repertoires in all groups.

The source of this sequence is a woman between 35 and 50 years old in good health. V is TRBV5-1 and J is TRBJ2-1; 9 bases align to TRBD2. Material for sequencing was CD4+ T cells from blood. The CDR3 loop is CASSLLLAGAYNEQFF. The DNA for the CDR3 is TGCGCCAGCAGCTTATTACTAGCGGGCGCCTACAATGAGCAGTTCTTC.